The 25 T cell receptor beta chains presented below share a single source sample, sequenced in a study of blood T cells in healthy people across ages. PCR was performed a second time for about 7 to 11 cycles using a sample-barcoded 5' primer and a J-beta primer mix. TCRdb reanalysed the 5' RACE reads using MiXCR and keeps one entry per CDR3 protein. The sample has under 2 million distinct CDR3 sequences, roughly 30% seen once; the top ten hold 11%. Sequencing was done on a sample of blood. These receptors originate from a woman in her thirties in good health.

This chain links TRBV19 with TRBJ2-1, with TRBD2 matching 7 bases. With V trimmed by 4 bases and J by 3 bases, 6 bases remained unmatched. Germline-derived CDR1 and CDR2 are LNHDA and SQIVND (reference sequence). This CDR3 spans 15 amino acids. In DNA form, the CDR3 reads TGTGCCAGTAGTACCGGACTAGGGGACTACAATGAGCAGTTCTTC. This encodes CASSTGLGDYNEQFF.

This clonotype was counted between two and nine times. The rearrangement joins TRBV3-1 to TRBJ2-4; D remains ambiguous. TRBJ2-7 matches the DNA end more closely, so the J call is doubtful. There are 12 residues in the CDR3. The germline V gene encodes CDR1 LGHDT and CDR2 YNNKEL (reference sequence). The CDR3 sequence: CASSQDPNEQYF. The CDR3 region has the DNA TGTGCCAGCAGCCAAGACCCAAACGAGCAGTACTTC.

The chain employs TRBV3-1 and TRBJ2-7; possible D gene TRBD1, 5 bases. The CDR3 covers 13 residues. V was cut by 2 bases and J by 5 bases, with 10 bases left in between. CDR1 is LGHDT, CDR2 YNNKEL, per germline (reference sequence). CDR3 region: CASSQWAGNEQYF. The CDR3 DNA reads as TGTGCCAGCAGCCAATGGGCAGGGAACGAGCAGTACTTC.

This clonotype was picked up a small number of times. CDR3: CASSPVQRDLMDTDTQYF. CDR3 nucleotide sequence: TGTGCCAGCAGTCCCGTACAGAGGGACCTGATGGACACAGATACGCAGTATTTT. This chain uses TRBV28 with TRBJ2-3; possibly TRBD1 or TRBD2 for D (5 bases each). Germline assignment: CDR1 MDHEN and CDR2 SYDVKM. V gave up 5 bases and J gave up 2 bases, with 23 bases separating them. There are 18 residues in the CDR3.

The chain is built from TRBV5-1 and TRBJ2-7; tentatively, D is TRBD1 (5 bases). The CDR3 sequence is 15 residues long. Trimming left V 4 bases short and J 7 bases short, with 21 bases between. Germline values: CDR1 SGHRS, CDR2 YFSETQ. This chain's CDR3 is CASSRFTPGPEEQYF. The CDR3 DNA is TGCGCCAGCAGCCGTTTTACGCCAGGGCCGGAAGAGCAGTACTTC.

About this clonotype: A read error may be the cause here, since a much bigger clone is one base away. The chain is built from TRBV27 and TRBJ2-6; maybe TRBD1 (6 bases). In germline, CDR1 is MNHEY, CDR2 SMNVEV (reference sequence). CDR3 length: 18 residues. CDR3 DNA: TGTGCCAGCAGTTTAAGGCAGGGGACAACCTCTGGGGCCGACGTCCTGACTTTC. Translated: CASSLRQGTTSGADVLTF. The full variable domain, completed using reference TRBV27 and TRBJ2-6, is EAQVTQNPRYLITVTGKKLTVTCSQNMNHEYMSWYRQDPGLGLRQIYYSMNVEVTDKGDVPEGYKVSRKEKRNFPLILESPSPNQTSLYFCASSLRQGTTSGADVLTFGAGSRLTVL.

This chain joins TRBV7-8 and TRBJ2-1; TRBD2 agrees at 9 bases. Germline lookup yields CDR1 SGHVS and CDR2 FQNEAQ. J lost 10 bases, V lost 8 bases, and 12 bases had no gene match. This CDR3 spans 14 amino acids. CDR3 sequence reads: CASGLAGPSWEQFF. CDR3 coding DNA: TGTGCCAGCGGGCTAGCGGGACCGAGTTGGGAGCAGTTCTTC.

V gene TRBV7-9 combines with J gene TRBJ2-3, with D perhaps matching TRBD2 (6 bases). The CDR3 loop spans 16 amino acids. V was shortened by 5 bases and J by 0 bases, with 15 bases between the two germline ends. The germline V gene has CDR1 SEHNR and CDR2 FQNEAQ (reference sequence). The CDR3: CASSILGTLSTDTQYF. In DNA form, the CDR3 reads TGTGCCAGCAGCATTCTGGGGACTTTAAGCACAGATACGCAGTATTTT.

As to this clonotype: Mismatch with germline at one junction end may stem from a read error. The chain employs TRBV18 and TRBJ1-1; no clear D. The CDR3 has 13 residues. Looked up from germline, CDR1 is KGHSH and CDR2 is LQKENI. The CDR3 DNA reads TGTGCCAACTCACCACAGAGCGACACTGAAGCTTTCTTT. As protein: CANSPQSDTEAFF.

The chain joins TRBV4-1 to TRBJ1-2; 8 bases align to TRBD1. CDR1 and CDR2 from the germline V gene are MGHRA and YSYEKL. CDR3 size: 16 residues. Losses at the gene ends were 3 bases for V and 7 bases for J; bases not matched to a gene: 13. The CDR3 DNA reads TGCGCCAGCAGCCATCATGGGACAGGCGGTCCTAGTGGCTACACCTTC. Translating gives CASSHHGTGGPSGYTF.

The V gene is TRBV9, the J gene TRBJ2-1; 7 nucleotides match TRBD2. The trim removed 0 bases at V and 3 bases at J, leaving 6 bases unmatched. This CDR3 spans 16 amino acids. Germline loops: CDR1 SGDLS, CDR2 YYNGEE. The CDR3: CASSVAGGGDYNEQFF. The DNA for the CDR3 is TGTGCCAGCAGCGTAGCTGGGGGGGGGGACTACAATGAGCAGTTCTTC.

CDR3 loop: CASRGRTSGRRRTGELFF. Here the CDR3 DNA reads TGTGCCAGCAGGGGACGGACTAGCGGGAGGCGGAGAACCGGGGAGCTGTTTTTT. The chain carries TRBV3-1 and TRBJ2-2, with 14 bases that match TRBD2. Germline V gives CDR1 LGHDT, CDR2 YNNKEL (reference sequence). CDR3 length: 18 amino acids. Unmatched junction bases numbered 11, after V lost 6 bases and J lost 5 bases.

This clonotype has more than one count but fewer than ten. V is TRBV27 and J is TRBJ2-2; D is unclear. The V gene's germline CDR1 is MNHEY and CDR2 SMNVEV (reference sequence). The CDR3 consists of 14 residues. V was shortened by 3 bases and J by 2 bases, with 7 bases between the two germline ends. This CDR3 is CASSLWSNTGELFF. The CDR3 coding sequence is TGTGCCAGCAGTTTGTGGTCAAACACCGGGGAGCTGTTTTTT.

This chain joins TRBV28 and TRBJ1-6, with 9 bases aligning to TRBD1. This CDR3 has 15 amino acids. V lost 8 bases and J lost 4; bases outside the gene matches: 6. CDR1 is MDHEN, CDR2 SYDVKM, per germline. The CDR3 DNA is TGTGCCAGCCGGGACAGGGTCCGGTATAATTCACCCCTCCACTTT. Translated: CASRDRVRYNSPLHF.

This clonotype was seen only a few times. The rearrangement links TRBV5-5 to TRBJ2-7; D is possibly TRBD2 (6 bases). The CDR3 has 14 amino acids. The V gene's germline CDR1 is SGHKS and CDR2 YYEKEE (reference sequence). The germline V and J ends were trimmed by 1 base and 6 bases, with 14 bases remaining between them. CDR3 sequence: CASSLFGLGGEQYF. The CDR3 coding sequence is TGTGCCAGCAGCTTGTTCGGTTTGGGGGGCGAGCAGTACTTC.

Note on this clonotype: A much larger clonotype is one base distant, so this may be a read error. CDR3 loop: CANGQDRGDTQYF. DNA for the CDR3: TGTGCCAACGGGCAAGACAGGGGAGATACGCAGTATTTT. The chain combines TRBV11-2 with TRBJ2-3, with TRBD1 matching over 8 bases. The length of the CDR3 is 13 residues. J gave up 5 bases and V 10 bases, and 8 bases lay outside the gene matches. CDR1 is SGHAT and CDR2 is FQNNGV in the germline V gene. The full variable domain, with the rest looked up from reference TRBV11-2 and TRBJ2-3, is EAGVAQSPRYKIIEKRQSVAFWCNPISGHATLYWYQQILGQGPKLLIQFQNNGVVDDSQLPKDRFSAERLKGVDSTLKIQPAKLEDSAVYLCANGQDRGDTQYFGPGTRLTVL.

The chain employs TRBV3-1 and TRBJ2-7; TRBD1 matches 9 bases. Germline CDR1 is LGHDT and CDR2 is YNNKEL (reference sequence). This CDR3 is 14 amino acids long. The V segment lost 6 bases and the J segment 4 bases; nucleotides outside the gene matches: 7. The CDR3 sequence is CASRRTGVAYEQYF. The DNA of the CDR3 is TGTGCCAGCAGACGGACAGGGGTAGCGTACGAGCAGTACTTC.

This clonotype was counted between two and nine times. The V gene is TRBV5-1, the J gene TRBJ2-7, with a possible D match to TRBD1 (6 bases). The CDR3 spans 19 residues. Per germline, CDR1 SGHRS and CDR2 YFSETQ. V dropped 4 bases and J dropped 0 bases, with 26 bases sitting between them. CDR3 sequence (DNA): TGCGCCAGCAGCCGGAGGACAGTCTCCCCAACCCTAATCTCCTACGAGCAGTACTTC. Amino acid sequence: CASSRRTVSPTLISYEQYF.

The chain couples TRBV20-1 to TRBJ2-7; 7 nucleotides line up with TRBD1. Germline CDR1 is DFQATT and CDR2 is SNEGSKA (reference sequence). V trimming: 3 bases; J trimming: 9 bases; junction bases outside the gene matches: 8. This CDR3 spans 12 amino acids. The CDR3 coding sequence is TGCAGTGCTAGGAGGAGACAGGGAATGCAGTACTTC. Amino acids: CSARRRQGMQYF.

Only a few counts were recorded for this clonotype. The chain is built from TRBV4-1 and TRBJ1-2; 12 bases are a match to TRBD1. Germline V gene sequence: CDR1 MGHRA, CDR2 YSYEKL. Unmatched junction bases numbered 11, after V lost 1 base and J lost 8 bases. The CDR3 extends over 17 amino acids. The CDR3 DNA reads as TGCGCCAGCAGCCAAGGCGGACCGGGACAGGGGGCGAGGGGCTACACCTTC. Translation gives CASSQGGPGQGARGYTF.

The chain combines TRBV7-8 with TRBJ1-1, with TRBD1 identical over 7 bases. The V segment lost 0 bases and the J segment 4 bases; nucleotides outside the gene matches: 5. CDR1 and CDR2 from the germline V gene are SGHVS and FQNEAQ. This CDR3 contains 15 residues. CDR3 nucleotide sequence: TGTGCCAGCAGCTTAGCGACAGGGATAGGCACTGAAGCTTTCTTT. Its protein product is CASSLATGIGTEAFF.

This clonotype was picked up a small number of times. The chain joins TRBV11-2 to TRBJ2-1, with TRBD2 matching 11 bases. Germline V CDR1 and CDR2: SGHAT, FQNNGV. The CDR3 consists of 15 residues. V gave up 3 bases and J gave up 10 bases; unmatched junction bases: 8. CDR3 sequence reads: CASSFELAGGWEQFF. The CDR3 region has the DNA TGTGCCAGCAGCTTTGAGCTAGCGGGAGGCTGGGAGCAGTTCTTC.

The chain recombines TRBV9 with TRBJ2-1, with 9 positions matching TRBD1. CDR3 size: 16 residues. J lost 9 bases, V lost 0 bases, and 10 bases had no gene match. The germline CDR1 and CDR2 sequences are SGDLS and YYNGEE. Written as DNA, the CDR3 is TGTGCCAGCAGCGTAGCGACAGGGGGAGTGCAGGGTGAGCAGTTCTTC. Translation gives CASSVATGGVQGEQFF.

The chain joins TRBV12-3 or TRBV12-4 to TRBJ2-6; 9 bases map to TRBD1. The ends lost 9 bases at V and 9 bases at J; junction bases unmatched: 9. The CDR3 is made up of 14 amino acids. CDR3 sequence: CASTQGARVNVLTF. The CDR3 nucleotides read TGTGCCAGTACACAGGGGGCGAGGGTCAACGTCCTGACTTTC.

This chain connects TRBV21-1 to TRBJ1-5; the table's D call TRBD1 went unverified against the DNA. TRBV21-1 is reported as a pseudogene. The CDR3 contains 14 residues. CDR3 coding DNA: TGTGCCACCCGAAGGGGGGGGACAAATCAGCCCCAGCATTTT. Encoded protein: CATRRGGTNQPQHF.